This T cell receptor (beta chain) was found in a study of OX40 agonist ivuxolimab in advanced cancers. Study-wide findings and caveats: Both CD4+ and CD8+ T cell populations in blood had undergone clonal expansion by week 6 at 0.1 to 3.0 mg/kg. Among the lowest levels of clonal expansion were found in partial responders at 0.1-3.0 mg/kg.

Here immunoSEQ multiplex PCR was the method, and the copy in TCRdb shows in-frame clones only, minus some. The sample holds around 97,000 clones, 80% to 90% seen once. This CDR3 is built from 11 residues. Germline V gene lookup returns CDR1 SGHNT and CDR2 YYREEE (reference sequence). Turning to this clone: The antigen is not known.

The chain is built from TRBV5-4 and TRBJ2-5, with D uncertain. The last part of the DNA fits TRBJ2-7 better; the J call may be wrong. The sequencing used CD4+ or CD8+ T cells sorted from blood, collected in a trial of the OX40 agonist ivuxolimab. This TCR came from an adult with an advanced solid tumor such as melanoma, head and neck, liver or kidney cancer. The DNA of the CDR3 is TGTGCCAGCAGCTTAGGCTACGAGCAGTACTTC. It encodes CASSLGYEQYF.